One T cell receptor beta chain is described in this entry. V was clipped by 6 bases and J by 4 bases, with 12 bases between them. Germline V gene lookup returns CDR1 SNHLY and CDR2 FYNNEI. The CDR3 loop spans 14 amino acids. The data stem from a study of blood T cells in healthy people across ages. For the second PCR, which ran for roughly 7 to 11 cycles, a sample-barcoded 5' primer and a J-beta primer mix were used. CDR3-containing paired-end reads numbering at least 2.5 million came from each sample. From the 5' RACE reads, TCRdb called clonotypes with MiXCR, one entry per CDR3 protein. The sample consists of 1.5 million to 2 million distinct CDR3 sequences, 28% of them appearing once.

This rearrangement joins TRBV2 to TRBJ2-2; a weak D match, TRBD1 (6 bases). Sequenced input: blood. This clonotype originated in a woman aged 25 to 39 in good health. The CDR3 spells CASRVLGGTGELFF. CDR3 in DNA: TGTGCCAGCAGGGTACTAGGGGGCACCGGGGAGCTGTTTTTT.